This TCR beta chain was identified during a study of metastatic and nonmetastatic thyroid tumors. In the source study's methods: The study's classifier, a distant-metastasis tool for papillary thyroid cancer, was built using CDR3 differences across clinicopathological groups. TCRdb re-processed the PCR reads through MiXCR. TCRdb, not the original authors, processed these V and J calls. The repertoire holds about 23,000 clones, with about 30% as singletons. Each patient went into thyroid surgery without having received any treatment. This clone has at least ten counts. From germline, CDR1 is LNHDA and CDR2 SQIVND (reference sequence). This CDR3 spans 16 amino acids. The germline V and J ends were trimmed by 3 bases and 0 bases, with 14 bases remaining between them.

Sequencing was performed on tumor tissue. This TCR was sampled from a female donor with papillary thyroid cancer or a benign thyroid nodule (not recorded which). Some clones in this sample may be carry-over from other donors' samples. The chain uses TRBV19 and TRBJ2-5; a possible D gene is TRBD1 (5 bases). The CDR3 loop is CASSIAAGPYQETQYF. In DNA form, the CDR3 reads TGTGCCAGTAGTATCGCGGCAGGGCCGTACCAAGAGACCCAGTACTTC. Full variable domain (rest looked up from reference TRBV19 and TRBJ2-5): DGGITQSPKYLFRKEGQNVTLSCEQNLNHDAMYWYRQDPGQGLRLIYYSQIVNDFQKGDIAEGYSVSREKKESFPLTVTSAQKNPTAFYLCASSIAAGPYQETQYFGPGTRLLVL.